This paragraph reports one T cell receptor (beta chain). Trimming left V 0 bases short and J 0 bases short, with 19 bases between. This CDR3 is built from 19 residues. From germline, CDR1 is SGDLS and CDR2 YYNGEE. This sample is drawn from a study of STAT5B mutations in CD4+ large granular lymphocyte leukemia. Here immunoSEQ multiplex PCR was the method, and the copy in TCRdb shows in-frame clones only, minus some. The table includes under 40,000 clones, approximately 73% detected once. The chain is built from TRBV9 and TRBJ1-3; D may be TRBD1 (5 bases). Sequencing was carried out using CD4+ T cells from blood buffy coats. The TCR was taken from a human donor in good health. CDR3 in amino acids: CASSVVDQVGVSSGNTIYF. The CDR3 DNA reads as TGTGCCAGCAGCGTAGTCGATCAGGTGGGGGTCTCCTCTGGAAACACCATATATTTT.